This T cell receptor (beta chain) derives from a study of blood T cell repertoires in COVID-19. Study overall: Samples of COVID-19 (acute and convalescent) were obtained from the United States, Italy and Spain.

This clone was seen more than once but under ten times. The V and J ends lost 4 bases and 7 bases respectively, with 19 bases between them. Germline CDR1 is LNHDA and CDR2 is SQIVND (reference sequence). The CDR3 runs to 15 residues. Per the original data handling: The assay estimated nucleated cells by amplifying reference gene primers. Only in-frame clones appear in the TCRdb table, and some are missing; sequencing was by immunoSEQ multiplex PCR. V, J and clone size reflect that table, while D and trimming were determined from the DNA. Altogether 65,000 to 90,000 clones are present, roughly nine tenths being singletons, with the ten largest covering 7.5% to 9.5%.

The specimen sequenced was peripheral blood. This chain joins TRBV19 and TRBJ1-2; D is undetermined. The receptor comes from a man between 50 and 59 years old with acute or convalescent COVID-19. The CDR3 coding sequence is TGTGCCAGTAGTACCGTTATCACCACCCGGGTTGGCTACACCTTC. This encodes CASSTVITTRVGYTF.